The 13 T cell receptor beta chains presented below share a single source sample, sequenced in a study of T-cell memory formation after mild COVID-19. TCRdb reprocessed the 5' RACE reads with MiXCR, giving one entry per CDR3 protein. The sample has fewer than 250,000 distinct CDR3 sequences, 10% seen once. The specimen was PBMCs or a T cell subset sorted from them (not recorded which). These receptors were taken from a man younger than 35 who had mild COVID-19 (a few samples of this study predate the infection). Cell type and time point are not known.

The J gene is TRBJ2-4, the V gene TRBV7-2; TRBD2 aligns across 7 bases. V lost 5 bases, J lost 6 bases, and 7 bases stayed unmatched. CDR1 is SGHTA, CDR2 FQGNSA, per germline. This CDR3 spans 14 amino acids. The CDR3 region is CASSLRLAPNIQYF. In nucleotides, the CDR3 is TGTGCCAGCAGCCTAAGACTAGCCCCAAACATTCAGTACTTC.

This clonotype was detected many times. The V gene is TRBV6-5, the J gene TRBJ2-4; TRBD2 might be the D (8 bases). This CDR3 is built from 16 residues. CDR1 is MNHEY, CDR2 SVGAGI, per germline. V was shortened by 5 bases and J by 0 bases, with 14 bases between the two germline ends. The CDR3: CASSLGGDRAKNIQYF. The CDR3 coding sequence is TGTGCCAGCAGTCTCGGGGGGGACAGAGCCAAAAACATTCAGTACTTC.

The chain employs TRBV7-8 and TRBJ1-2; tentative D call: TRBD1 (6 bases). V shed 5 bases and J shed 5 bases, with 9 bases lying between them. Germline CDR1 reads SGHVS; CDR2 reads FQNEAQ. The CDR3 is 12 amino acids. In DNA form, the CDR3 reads TGTGCCAGCAGCCAACAGGGATATGGCTACACCTTC. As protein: CASSQQGYGYTF.

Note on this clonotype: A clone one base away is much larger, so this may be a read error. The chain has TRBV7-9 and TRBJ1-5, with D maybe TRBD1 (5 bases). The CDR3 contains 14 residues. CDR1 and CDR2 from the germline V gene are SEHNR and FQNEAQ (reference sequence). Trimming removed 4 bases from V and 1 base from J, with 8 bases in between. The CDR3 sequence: CASSSGRSNQPQHF. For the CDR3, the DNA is TGTGCCAGCAGCTCGGGACGGAGCAATCAGCCCCAGCATTTT.

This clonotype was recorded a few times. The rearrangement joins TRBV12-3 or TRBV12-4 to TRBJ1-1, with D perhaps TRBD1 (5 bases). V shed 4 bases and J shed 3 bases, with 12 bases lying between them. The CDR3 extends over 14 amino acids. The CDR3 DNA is TGTGCCAGCAGTTCGGCAGGGACTTACACTGAAGCTTTCTTT. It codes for CASSSAGTYTEAFF.

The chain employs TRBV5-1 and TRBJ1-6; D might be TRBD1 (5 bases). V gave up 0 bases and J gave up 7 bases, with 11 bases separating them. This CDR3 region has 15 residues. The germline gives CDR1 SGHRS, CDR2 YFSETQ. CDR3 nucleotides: TGCGCCAGCAGCTTGGAGCAGGGCAAAAATTCACCCCTCCACTTT. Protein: CASSLEQGKNSPLHF. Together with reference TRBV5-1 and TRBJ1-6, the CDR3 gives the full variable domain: KAGVTQTPRYLIKTRGQQVTLSCSPISGHRSVSWYQQTPGQGLQFLFEYFSETQRNKGNFPGRFSGRQFSNSRSEMNVSTLELGDSALYLCASSLEQGKNSPLHFGNGTRLTVT.

The CDR3 protein is CASSIPGPYEQYF. The CDR3 bases are TGTGCCAGTAGTATCCCCGGACCCTACGAGCAGTACTTC. This rearrangement joins TRBV19 to TRBJ2-7; unclear D gene. The length of the CDR3 is 13 residues. The ends were cut back, 3 bases at V and 2 bases at J, with 8 bases in the middle. In germline, CDR1 is LNHDA, CDR2 SQIVND (reference sequence).

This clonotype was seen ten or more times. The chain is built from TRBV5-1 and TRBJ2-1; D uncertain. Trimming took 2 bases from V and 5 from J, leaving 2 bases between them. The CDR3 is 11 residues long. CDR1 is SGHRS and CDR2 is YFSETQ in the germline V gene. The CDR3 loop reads CASSLDNEQFF. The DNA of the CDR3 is TGCGCCAGCAGCTTAGACAATGAGCAGTTCTTC.

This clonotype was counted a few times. The CDR3 loop is CASSLTKGQTKAFF. The CDR3 coding sequence is TGTGCCAGCAGCTTAACGAAGGGACAAACCAAAGCTTTCTTT. The chain employs TRBV7-9 and TRBJ1-1, with D perhaps TRBD1 (6 bases). V was shortened by 2 bases and J by 9 bases, with 16 bases between the two germline ends. The CDR3 is made up of 14 amino acids. Per germline, CDR1 SEHNR and CDR2 FQNEAQ (reference sequence).

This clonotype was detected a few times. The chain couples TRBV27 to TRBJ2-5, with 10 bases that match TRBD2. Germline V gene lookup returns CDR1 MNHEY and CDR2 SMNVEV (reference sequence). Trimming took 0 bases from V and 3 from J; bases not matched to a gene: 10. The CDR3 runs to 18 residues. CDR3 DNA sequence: TGTGCCAGCAGTTTATCGTGGGCTAGCGGGGGTGCCAAAGAGACCCAGTACTTC. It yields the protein CASSLSWASGGAKETQYF.

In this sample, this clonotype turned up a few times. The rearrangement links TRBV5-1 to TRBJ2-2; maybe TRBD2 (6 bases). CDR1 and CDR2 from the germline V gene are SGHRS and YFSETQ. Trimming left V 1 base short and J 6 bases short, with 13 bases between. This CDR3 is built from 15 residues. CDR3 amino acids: CASSLIGGDAGELFF. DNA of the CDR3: TGCGCCAGCAGCTTGATCGGAGGGGATGCCGGGGAGCTGTTTTTT.

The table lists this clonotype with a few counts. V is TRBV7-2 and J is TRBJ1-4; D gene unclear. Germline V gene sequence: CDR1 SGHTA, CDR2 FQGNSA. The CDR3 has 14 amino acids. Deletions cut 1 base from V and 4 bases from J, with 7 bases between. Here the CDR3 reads CASSLVSDNEKLFF. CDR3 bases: TGTGCCAGCAGCTTAGTCAGTGATAATGAAAAACTGTTTTTT.

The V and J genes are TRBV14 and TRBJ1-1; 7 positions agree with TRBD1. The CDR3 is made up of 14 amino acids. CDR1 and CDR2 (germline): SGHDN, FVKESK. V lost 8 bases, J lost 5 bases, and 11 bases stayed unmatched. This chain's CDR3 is CASVLTGEGTEAFF. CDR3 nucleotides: TGTGCCAGCGTTTTAACAGGGGAGGGTACTGAAGCTTTCTTT.